This T cell receptor (beta chain) derives from a study of cytomegalovirus exposure and HLA in healthy donors. General study findings and limits: Cytomegalovirus status was reportedly diagnosed by the classifier with high sensitivity and specificity. In vitro experiments confirmed that three CMV-associated chains were specific for CMV antigens.

There are 13 residues in the CDR3. Germline trimming cut 8 bases from V and 3 bases from J; bases unmatched to any gene: 3. Germline CDR1 SNHLY, CDR2 FYNNEI. A word on this clone: The antigen remains undetermined.

The protocol was immunoSEQ multiplex PCR, while the TCRdb copy is restricted to in-frame clones and leaves out a portion. The sample comprises hundreds of thousands of clones, roughly 90% of which are singletons, and over 0.7% rests with the top ten. Sequences were obtained from PBMCs. The rearrangement links TRBV2 to TRBJ1-5, with 8 bases aligning to TRBD1. This TCR derives from a woman younger than 35 in good health and CMV-seronegative. The CDR3 DNA is TGTGCCAGCCAGGACAGGGTCAATCAGCCCCAGCATTTT. This codes for CASQDRVNQPQHF.